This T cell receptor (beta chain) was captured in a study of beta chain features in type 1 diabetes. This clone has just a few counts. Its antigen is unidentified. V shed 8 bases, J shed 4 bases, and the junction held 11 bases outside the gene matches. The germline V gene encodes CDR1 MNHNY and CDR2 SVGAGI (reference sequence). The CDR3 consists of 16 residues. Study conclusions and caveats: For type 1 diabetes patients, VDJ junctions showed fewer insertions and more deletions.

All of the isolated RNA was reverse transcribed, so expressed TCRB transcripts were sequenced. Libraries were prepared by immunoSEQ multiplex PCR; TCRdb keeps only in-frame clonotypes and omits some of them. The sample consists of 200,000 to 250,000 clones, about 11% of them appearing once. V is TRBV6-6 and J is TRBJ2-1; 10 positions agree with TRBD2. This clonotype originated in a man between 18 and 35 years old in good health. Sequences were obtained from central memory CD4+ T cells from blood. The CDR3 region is CASRVGGTSVYNEQFF. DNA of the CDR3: TGTGCCAGCCGGGTTGGGGGGACTAGCGTTTACAATGAGCAGTTCTTC.